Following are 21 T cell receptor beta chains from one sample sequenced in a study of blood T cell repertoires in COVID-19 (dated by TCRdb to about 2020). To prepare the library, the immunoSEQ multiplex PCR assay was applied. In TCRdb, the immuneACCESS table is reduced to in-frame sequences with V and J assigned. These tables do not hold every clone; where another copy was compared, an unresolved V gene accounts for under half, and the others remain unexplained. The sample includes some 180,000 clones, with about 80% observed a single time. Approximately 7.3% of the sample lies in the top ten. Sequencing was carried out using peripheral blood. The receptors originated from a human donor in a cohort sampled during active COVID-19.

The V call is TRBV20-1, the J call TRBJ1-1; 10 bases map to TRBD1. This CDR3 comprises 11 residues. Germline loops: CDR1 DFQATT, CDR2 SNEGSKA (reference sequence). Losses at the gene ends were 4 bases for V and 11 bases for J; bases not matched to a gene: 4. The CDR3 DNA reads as TGCAGTGCTAAGACAGGGGGCGAGGCTTTCTTT. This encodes CSAKTGGEAFF.

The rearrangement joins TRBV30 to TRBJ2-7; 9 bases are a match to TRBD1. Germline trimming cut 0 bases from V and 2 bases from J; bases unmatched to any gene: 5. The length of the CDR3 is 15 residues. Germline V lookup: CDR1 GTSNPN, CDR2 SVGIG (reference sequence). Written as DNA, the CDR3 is TGTGCCTGGAGTGTGGGGGGACAGGGAACCTACGAGCAGTACTTC. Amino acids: CAWSVGGQGTYEQYF. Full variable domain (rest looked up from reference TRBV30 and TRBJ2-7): SQTIHQWPATLVQPVGSPLSLECTVEGTSNPNLYWYRQAAGRGLQLLFYSVGIGQISSEVPQNLSASRPQDRQFILSSKKLLLSDSGFYLCAWSVGGQGTYEQYFGPGTRLTVT.

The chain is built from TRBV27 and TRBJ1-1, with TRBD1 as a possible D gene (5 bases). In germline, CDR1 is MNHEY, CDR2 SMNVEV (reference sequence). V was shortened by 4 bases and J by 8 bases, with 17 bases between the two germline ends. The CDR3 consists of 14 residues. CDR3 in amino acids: CASSSRGGVREAFF. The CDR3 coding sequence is TGTGCCAGCAGTTCCCGGGGAGGGGTACGCGAAGCTTTCTTT.

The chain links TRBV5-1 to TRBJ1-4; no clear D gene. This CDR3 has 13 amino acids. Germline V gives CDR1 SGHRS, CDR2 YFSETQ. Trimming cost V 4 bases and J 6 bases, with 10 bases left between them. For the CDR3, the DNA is TGCGCCAGCAGCAGAGGGTCATATGAAAAACTGTTTTTT. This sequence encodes CASSRGSYEKLFF. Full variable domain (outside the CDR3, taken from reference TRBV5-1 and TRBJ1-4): KAGVTQTPRYLIKTRGQQVTLSCSPISGHRSVSWYQQTPGQGLQFLFEYFSETQRNKGNFPGRFSGRQFSNSRSEMNVSTLELGDSALYLCASSRGSYEKLFFGSGTQLSVL.

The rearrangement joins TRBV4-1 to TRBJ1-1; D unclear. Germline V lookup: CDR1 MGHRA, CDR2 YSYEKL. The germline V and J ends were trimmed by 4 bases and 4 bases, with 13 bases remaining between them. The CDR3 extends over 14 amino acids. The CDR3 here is CASSLITESTEAFF. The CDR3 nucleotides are TGCGCCAGCAGCCTGATTACAGAATCCACTGAAGCTTTCTTT.

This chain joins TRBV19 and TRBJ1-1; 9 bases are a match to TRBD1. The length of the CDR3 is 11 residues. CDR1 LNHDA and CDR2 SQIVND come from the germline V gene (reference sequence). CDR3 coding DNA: TGTAGGGGACAGGGGAACACTGAAGCTTTCTTT. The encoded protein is CRGQGNTEAFF. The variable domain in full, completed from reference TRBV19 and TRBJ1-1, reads DGGITQSPKYLFRKEGQNVTLSCEQNLNHDAMYWYRQDPGQGLRLIYYSQIVNDFQKGDIAEGYSVSREKKESFPLTVTSAQKNPTAFYLCRGQGNTEAFFGQGTRLTVV.

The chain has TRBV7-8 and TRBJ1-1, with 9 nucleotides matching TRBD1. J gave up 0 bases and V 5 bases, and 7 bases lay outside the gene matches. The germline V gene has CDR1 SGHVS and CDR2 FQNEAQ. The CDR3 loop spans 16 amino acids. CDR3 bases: TGTGCCAGCAGCCCAGGGACAGGGTCTATGAACACTGAAGCTTTCTTT. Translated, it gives CASSPGTGSMNTEAFF.

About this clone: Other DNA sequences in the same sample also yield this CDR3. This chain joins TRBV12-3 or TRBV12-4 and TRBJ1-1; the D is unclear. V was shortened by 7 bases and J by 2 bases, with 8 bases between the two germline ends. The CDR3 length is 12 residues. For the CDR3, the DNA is TGTGCCAGCATTCGCGGAAACACTGAAGCTTTCTTT. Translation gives CASIRGNTEAFF.

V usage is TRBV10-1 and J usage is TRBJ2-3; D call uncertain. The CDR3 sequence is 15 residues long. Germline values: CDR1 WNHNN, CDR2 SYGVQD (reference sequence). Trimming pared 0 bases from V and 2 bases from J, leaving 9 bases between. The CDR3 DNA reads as TGCGCCAGCAGTGAGTCGCAACAGTACACAGATACGCAGTATTTT. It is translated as CASSESQQYTDTQYF.

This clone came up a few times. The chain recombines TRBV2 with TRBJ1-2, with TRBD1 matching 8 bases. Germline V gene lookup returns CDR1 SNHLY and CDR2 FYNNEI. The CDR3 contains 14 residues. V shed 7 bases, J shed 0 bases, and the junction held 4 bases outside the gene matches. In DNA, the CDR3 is TGTGCCAGCACACGGACAGGGCCTAACTATGGCTACACCTTC. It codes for CASTRTGPNYGYTF.

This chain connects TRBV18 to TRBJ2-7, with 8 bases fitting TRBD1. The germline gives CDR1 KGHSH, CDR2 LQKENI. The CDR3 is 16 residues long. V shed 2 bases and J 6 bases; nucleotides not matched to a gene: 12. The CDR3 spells CASSPSSGQVFGEQYF. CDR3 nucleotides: TGTGCCAGCTCACCATCCTCGGGACAGGTGTTCGGCGAGCAGTACTTC.

Here the CDR3 reads CASSLKQGGVGNEQFF. The CDR3, as DNA: TGTGCCAGCAGTTTAAAACAGGGTGGGGTGGGCAATGAGCAGTTCTTC. The chain uses TRBV27 and TRBJ2-1; tentative D call: TRBD1 (6 bases). This CDR3 has 16 residues. Trimming left V 2 bases short and J 6 bases short, with 17 bases between. Germline V gene sequence: CDR1 MNHEY, CDR2 SMNVEV (reference sequence).

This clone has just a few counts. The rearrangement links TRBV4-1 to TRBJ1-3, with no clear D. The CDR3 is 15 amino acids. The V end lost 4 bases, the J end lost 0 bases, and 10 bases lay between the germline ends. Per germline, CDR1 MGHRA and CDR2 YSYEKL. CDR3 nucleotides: TGCGCCAGCAGCCGCTCGGTAGACTCTGGAAACACCATATATTTT. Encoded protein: CASSRSVDSGNTIYF.

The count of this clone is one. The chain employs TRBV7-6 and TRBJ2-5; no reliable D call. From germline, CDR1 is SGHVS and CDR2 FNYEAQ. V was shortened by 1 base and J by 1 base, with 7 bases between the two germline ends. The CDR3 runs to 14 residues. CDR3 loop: CASSLDVSQETQYF. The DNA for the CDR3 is TGTGCCAGCAGCTTAGATGTCAGCCAAGAGACCCAGTACTTC.

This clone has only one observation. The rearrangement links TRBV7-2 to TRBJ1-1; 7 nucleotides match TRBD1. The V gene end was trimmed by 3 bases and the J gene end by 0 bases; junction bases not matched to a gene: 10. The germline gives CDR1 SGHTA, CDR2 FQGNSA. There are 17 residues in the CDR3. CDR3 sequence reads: CASSLGGQKFMNTEAFF. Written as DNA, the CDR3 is TGTGCCAGCAGCTTGGGGGGACAGAAGTTCATGAACACTGAAGCTTTCTTT.

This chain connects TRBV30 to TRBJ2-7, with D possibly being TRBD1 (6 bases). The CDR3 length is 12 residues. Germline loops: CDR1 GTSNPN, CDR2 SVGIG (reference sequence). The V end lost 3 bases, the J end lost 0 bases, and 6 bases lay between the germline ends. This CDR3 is CAWRDSSYEQYF. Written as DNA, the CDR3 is TGTGCCTGGAGGGACAGCTCCTACGAGCAGTACTTC.

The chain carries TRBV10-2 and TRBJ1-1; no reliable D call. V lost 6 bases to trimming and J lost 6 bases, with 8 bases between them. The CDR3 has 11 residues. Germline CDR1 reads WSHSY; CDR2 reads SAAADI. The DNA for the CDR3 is TGCGCCAGCAGCGTAAACTCTGAAGCTTTCTTT. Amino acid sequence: CASSVNSEAFF.

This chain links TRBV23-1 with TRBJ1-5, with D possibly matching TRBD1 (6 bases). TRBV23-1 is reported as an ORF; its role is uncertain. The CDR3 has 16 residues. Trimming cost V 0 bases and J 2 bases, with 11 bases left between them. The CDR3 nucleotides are TGCGCCAGCAGTCAATCGGGCAGGGGTTGCAATCAGCCCCAGCATTTT. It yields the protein CASSQSGRGCNQPQHF.

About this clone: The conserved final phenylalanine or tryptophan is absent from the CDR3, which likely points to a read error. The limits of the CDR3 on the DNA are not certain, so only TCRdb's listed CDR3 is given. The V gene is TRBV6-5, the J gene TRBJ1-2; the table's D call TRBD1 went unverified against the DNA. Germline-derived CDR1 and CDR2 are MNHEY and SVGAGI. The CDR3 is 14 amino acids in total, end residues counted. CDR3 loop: CASKGGTGATIPAV.

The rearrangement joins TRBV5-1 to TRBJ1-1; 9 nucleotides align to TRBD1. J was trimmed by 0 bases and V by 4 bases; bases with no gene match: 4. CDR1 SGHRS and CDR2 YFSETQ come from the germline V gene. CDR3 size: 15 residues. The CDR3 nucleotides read TGCGCCAGCAGCATAGGACAGGGGATGAACACTGAAGCTTTCTTT. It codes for CASSIGQGMNTEAFF.

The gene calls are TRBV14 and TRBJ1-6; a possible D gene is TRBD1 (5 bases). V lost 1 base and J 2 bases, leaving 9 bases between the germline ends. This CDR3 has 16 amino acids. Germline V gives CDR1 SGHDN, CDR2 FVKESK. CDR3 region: CASSQARQPYNSPLHF. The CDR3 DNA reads TGTGCCAGCAGCCAAGCCCGACAGCCCTATAATTCACCCCTCCACTTT.